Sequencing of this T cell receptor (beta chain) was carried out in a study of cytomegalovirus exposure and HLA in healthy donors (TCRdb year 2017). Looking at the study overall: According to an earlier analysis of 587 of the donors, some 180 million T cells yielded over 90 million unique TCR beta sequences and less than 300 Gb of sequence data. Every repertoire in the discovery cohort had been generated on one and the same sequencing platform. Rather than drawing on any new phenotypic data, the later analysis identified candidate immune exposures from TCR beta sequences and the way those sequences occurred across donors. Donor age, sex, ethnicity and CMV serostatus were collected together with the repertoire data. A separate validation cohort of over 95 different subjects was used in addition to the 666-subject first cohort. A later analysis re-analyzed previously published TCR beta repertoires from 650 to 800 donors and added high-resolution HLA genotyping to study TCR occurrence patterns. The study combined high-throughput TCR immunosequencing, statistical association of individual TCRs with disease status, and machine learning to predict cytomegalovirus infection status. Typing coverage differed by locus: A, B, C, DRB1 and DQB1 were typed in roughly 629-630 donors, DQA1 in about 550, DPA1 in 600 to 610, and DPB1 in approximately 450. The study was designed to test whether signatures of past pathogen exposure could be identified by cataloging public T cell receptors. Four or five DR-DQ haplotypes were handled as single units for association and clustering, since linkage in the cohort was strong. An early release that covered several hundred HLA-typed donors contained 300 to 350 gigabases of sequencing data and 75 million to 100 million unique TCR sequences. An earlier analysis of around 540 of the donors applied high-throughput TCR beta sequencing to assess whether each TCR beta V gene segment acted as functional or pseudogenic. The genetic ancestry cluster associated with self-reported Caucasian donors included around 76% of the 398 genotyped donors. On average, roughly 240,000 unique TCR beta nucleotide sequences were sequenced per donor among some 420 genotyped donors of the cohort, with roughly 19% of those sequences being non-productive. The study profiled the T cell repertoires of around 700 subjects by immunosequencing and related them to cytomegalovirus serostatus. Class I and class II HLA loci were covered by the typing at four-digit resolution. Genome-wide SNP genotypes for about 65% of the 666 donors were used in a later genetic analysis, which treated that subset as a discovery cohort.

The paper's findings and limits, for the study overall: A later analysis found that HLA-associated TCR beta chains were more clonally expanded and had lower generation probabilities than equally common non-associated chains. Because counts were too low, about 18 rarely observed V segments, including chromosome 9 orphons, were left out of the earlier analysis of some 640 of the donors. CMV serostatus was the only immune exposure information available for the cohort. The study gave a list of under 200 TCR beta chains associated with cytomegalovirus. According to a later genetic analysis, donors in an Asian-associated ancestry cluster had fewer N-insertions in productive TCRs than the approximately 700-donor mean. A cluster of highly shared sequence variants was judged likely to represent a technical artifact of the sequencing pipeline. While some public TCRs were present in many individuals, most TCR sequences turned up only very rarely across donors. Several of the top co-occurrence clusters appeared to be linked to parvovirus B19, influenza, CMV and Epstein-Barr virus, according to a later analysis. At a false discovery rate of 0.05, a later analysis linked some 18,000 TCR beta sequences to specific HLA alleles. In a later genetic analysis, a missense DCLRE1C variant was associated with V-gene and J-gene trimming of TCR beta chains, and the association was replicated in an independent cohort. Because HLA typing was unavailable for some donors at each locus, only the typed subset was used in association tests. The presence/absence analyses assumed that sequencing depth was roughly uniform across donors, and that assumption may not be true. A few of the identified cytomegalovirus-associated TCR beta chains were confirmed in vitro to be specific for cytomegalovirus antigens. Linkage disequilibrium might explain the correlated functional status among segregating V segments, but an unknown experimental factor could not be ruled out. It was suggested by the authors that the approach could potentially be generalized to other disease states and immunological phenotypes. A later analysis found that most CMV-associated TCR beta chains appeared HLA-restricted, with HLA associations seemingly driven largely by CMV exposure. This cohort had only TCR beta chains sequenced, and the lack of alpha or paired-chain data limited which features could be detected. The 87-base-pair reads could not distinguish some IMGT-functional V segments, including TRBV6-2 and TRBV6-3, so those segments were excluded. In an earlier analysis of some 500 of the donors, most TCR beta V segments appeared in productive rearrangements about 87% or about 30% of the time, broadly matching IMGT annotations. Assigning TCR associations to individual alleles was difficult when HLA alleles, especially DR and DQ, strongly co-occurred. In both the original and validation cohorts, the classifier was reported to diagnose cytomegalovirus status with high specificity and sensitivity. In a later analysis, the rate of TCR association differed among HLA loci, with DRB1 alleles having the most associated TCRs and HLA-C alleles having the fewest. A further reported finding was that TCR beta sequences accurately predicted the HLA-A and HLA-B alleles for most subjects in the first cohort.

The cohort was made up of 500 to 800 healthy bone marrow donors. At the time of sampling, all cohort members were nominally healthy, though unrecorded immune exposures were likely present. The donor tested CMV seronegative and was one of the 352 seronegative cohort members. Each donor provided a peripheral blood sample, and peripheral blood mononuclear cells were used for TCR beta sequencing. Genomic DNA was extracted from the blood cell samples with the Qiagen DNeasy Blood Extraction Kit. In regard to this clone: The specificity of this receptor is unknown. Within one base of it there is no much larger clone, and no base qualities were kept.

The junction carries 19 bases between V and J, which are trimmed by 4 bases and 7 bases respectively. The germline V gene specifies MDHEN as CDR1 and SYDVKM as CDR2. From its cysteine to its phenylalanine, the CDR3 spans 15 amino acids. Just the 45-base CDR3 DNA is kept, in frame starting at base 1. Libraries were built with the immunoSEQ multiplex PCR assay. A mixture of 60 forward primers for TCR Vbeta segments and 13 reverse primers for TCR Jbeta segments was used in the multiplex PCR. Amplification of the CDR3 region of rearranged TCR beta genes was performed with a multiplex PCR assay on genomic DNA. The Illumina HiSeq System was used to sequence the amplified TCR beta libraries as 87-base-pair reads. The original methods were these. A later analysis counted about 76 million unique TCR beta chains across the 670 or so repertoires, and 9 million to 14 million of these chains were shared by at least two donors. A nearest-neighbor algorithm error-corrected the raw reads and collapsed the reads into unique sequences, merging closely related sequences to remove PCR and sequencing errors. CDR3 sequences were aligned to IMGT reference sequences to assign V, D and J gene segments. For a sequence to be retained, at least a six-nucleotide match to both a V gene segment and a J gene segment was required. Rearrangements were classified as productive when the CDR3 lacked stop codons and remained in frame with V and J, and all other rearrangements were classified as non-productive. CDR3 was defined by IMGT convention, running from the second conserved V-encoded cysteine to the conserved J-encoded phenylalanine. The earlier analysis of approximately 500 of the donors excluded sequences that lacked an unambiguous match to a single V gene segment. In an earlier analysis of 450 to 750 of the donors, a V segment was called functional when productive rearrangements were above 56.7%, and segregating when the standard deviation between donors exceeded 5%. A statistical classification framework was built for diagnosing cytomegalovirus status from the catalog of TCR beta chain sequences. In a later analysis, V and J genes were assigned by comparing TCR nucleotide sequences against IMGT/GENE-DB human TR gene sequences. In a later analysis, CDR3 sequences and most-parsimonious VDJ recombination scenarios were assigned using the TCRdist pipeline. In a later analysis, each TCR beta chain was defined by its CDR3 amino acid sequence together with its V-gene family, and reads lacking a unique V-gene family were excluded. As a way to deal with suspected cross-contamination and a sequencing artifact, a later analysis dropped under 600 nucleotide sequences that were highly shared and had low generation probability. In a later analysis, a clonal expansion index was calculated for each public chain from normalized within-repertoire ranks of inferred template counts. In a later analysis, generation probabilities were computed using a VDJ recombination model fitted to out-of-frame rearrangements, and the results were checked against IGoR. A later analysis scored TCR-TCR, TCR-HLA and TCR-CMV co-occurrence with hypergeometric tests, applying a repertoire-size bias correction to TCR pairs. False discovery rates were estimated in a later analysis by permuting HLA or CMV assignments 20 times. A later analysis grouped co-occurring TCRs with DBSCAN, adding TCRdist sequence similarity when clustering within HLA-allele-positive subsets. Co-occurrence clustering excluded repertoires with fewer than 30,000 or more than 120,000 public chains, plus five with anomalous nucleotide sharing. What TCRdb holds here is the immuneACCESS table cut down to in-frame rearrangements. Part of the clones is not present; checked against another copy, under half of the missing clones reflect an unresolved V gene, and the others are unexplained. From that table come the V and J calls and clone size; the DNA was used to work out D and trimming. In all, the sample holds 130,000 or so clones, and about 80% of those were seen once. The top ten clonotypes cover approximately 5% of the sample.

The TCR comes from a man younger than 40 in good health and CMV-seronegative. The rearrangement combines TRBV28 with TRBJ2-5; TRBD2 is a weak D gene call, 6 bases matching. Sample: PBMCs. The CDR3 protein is CASSSGGKGRGTQYF. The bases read TGTGCCAGCAGTTCCGGGGGTAAGGGGCGGGGGACCCAGTACTTC.